The T cell receptor (beta chain) under discussion was sequenced for a study of blood T cell repertoires in COVID-19 (dated by TCRdb to the early 2020s). About the full investigation: Collaborator samples came from the United States, Italy and Spain and covered acute and convalescent phases of COVID-19. Sample metadata almost always included a de-identified subject ID, COVID-19 status, age in years and sex. Where available, HLA class I and class II types were taken from metadata supplied by the sample provider and were not determined by assay-based typing. The samples were drawn from the first 160 participants of the ongoing ImmuneRACE study and from some 1,300 subjects provided by 6 global collaborators. Deeply sampled blood TCRbeta repertoires from subjects exposed to, actively infected with, or recovered from COVID-19 were included in the dataset. The material from the prospective study consisted of cDNA or gDNA derived from T cells, B-cell-depleted T cells, or PBMCs. A freely available public database, intended as a resource for researchers studying the immune response to SARS-CoV-2, is where the repertoires were released. Study-wide findings and limitations: How much clinical and demographic metadata was included differed by source and by participant, and the metadata was provided uncurated.

Participants in the prospective study were enrolled through a virtual design, were aged roughly 18 to 100 years, and lived in 24 United States geographic areas. Cohort assignment in the prospective study relied on participant-reported clinical history from a screening survey and a study questionnaire. Recovered participants in ImmuneRACE Cohort 3 were defined by two consecutive negative NP/OP PCR tests, clearance by a healthcare professional, or resolution of symptoms. In the prospective study, whole blood, serum and a nasopharyngeal or oropharyngeal swab were collected from each participant by mobile phlebotomists. Participants in the prospective study had the option to provide additional blood draws and questionnaires over an approximately 2-month period. Before DNA extraction, prospective study blood samples were shipped either frozen or at room temperature. The germline V gene gives CDR1 as MNHEY and CDR2 as SVGAGI. The CDR3 sequence holds 13 residues, the cysteine and phenylalanine included. The kept DNA is CDR3 alone, 39 bases in frame from the first base. At the junction V is shortened by 6 bases and J by 3 bases, with 12 bases in between.

Points on this clone: Its antigen has not been determined. One base away there is no much larger clone; base qualities are not given.

TCRbeta CDR3 regions were amplified from genomic DNA by means of the immunoSEQ Assay, a bias-controlled multiplex PCR. The authors' pipeline ran thus. Nucleated cell counts per sample were estimated from amplification of reference gene primers within the assay. To quantify the absolute abundance of each unique TCRbeta CDR3 rearrangement, sequence reads were collapsed and filtered. For each sample, productive Simpson clonality was calculated as the square root of Simpson's diversity index across productive rearrangements. TCRdb's version of the immuneACCESS table is confined to in-frame rearrangements and falls short of the full clone set. An unresolved V gene accounts for under half of the shortfall where checked; the remainder is of unknown origin. The V and J calls and clone size come from that table; D and trimming were worked out from the DNA. The table for this sample lists 180,000 or so clones; around 80% of them were counted only once. Roughly 9.6% of the sample is in the top ten clones.

This receptor was taken from a middle-aged man who had recovered from COVID-19. Recombination joined TRBV6-5 with TRBJ2-7; the D region possibly corresponds to TRBD1 (5 bases align). The sequenced material came from PBMCs or T cells enriched from blood (not recorded which). The CDR3: CASRAGKDYEQYF. The sequenced DNA: TGTGCCAGCAGGGCAGGGAAGGACTACGAGCAGTACTTC.